A single sample gave rise to the 28 T cell receptor beta chains below, sequenced in a study of response to subunit inactivated influenza vaccine (dated by TCRdb to the late 2010s). Receptor libraries were prepared by RT-PCR. These reads were obtained on an Illumina HiSeq 2500. In TCRdb, the public reads were trimmed at Q25 with fastp and aligned with MiXCR, with productive beta chains retained. Merged by CDR3 protein, the rows form single entries marked with the most common genes and DNA. The sample table holds 700,000 to 800,000 distinct CDR3 sequences, of which under 20% were seen once. The ten most abundant clones make up roughly 11% of the sample. The sample consisted of PBMCs from blood, taken 4 to 6 days after vaccination. The origin of the receptors is a man aged 45-65 years who received an inactivated influenza vaccine. Donor details come from another sample of the same person, matched by shared clones.

Many counts were recorded for this clonotype. The rearrangement joins TRBV4-3 to TRBJ2-7, with a possible D match to TRBD1 (6 bases). The germline gives CDR1 LGHNA, CDR2 YSLEER. The CDR3 is 15 amino acids. Trimming took 3 bases from V and 0 from J, leaving 12 bases between them. CDR3 protein: CASSHATGSSYEQYF. CDR3 DNA sequence: TGCGCCAGCAGCCACGCTACAGGGAGCTCCTACGAGCAGTACTTC.

This clonotype was recorded many times. The germline gene is not matched at one end of the junction; a read error may be the cause. This chain connects TRBV4-1 to TRBJ2-1, with TRBD2 matching 8 bases. The CDR3 runs to 11 residues. The V gene's germline CDR1 is MGHRA and CDR2 YSYEKL. The chain's CDR3 is CASSQGLERFF. Written as DNA, the CDR3 is TGCGCCAGCAGCCAGGGACTAGAGCGGTTCTTC.

Here the CDR3 DNA reads TGCAGTGCTAGAGATCTTTTGGGGCAGGGGCTCAACACCGGGGAGCTGTTTTTT. It encodes CSARDLLGQGLNTGELFF. The genes are TRBV20-1 and TRBJ2-2; the D gene is possibly TRBD1 (6 bases). The CDR3 is 18 residues long. Germline lookup yields CDR1 DFQATT and CDR2 SNEGSKA (reference sequence). With 0 bases removed from V and 2 bases from J, the gap between germline ends came to 19 bases.

The V and J genes are TRBV3-1 and TRBJ2-1; 9 nucleotides agree with TRBD2. CDR1 LGHDT and CDR2 YNNKEL come from the germline V gene (reference sequence). This CDR3 spans 16 amino acids. V lost 4 bases and J lost 5; bases outside the gene matches: 9. CDR3 amino acids: CASSPPGLAVDNEQFF. CDR3 sequence (DNA): TGTGCCAGCAGCCCACCGGGACTAGCAGTCGACAATGAGCAGTTCTTC.

The chain joins TRBV12-3 or TRBV12-4 to TRBJ1-5; maybe TRBD1 (5 bases). Trimming pared 5 bases from V and 4 bases from J, leaving 15 bases between. The CDR3 has 15 amino acids. As DNA, the CDR3 is TGTGCCAGCAGTCCAAGGGGTGACAGAAATCAGCCCCAGCATTTT. It encodes CASSPRGDRNQPQHF.

The chain recombines TRBV7-2 with TRBJ2-3, with D possibly TRBD2 on 6 matching bases. Germline loops: CDR1 SGHTA, CDR2 FQGNSA. The CDR3 sequence is 14 residues long. The V gene lost 2 bases and the J gene lost 9 bases, with 15 bases spanning the gap. The CDR3 nucleotides read TGTGCCAGCAGCTTACTTTCGGGGCGGGAAACGCAGTATTTT. It is translated as CASSLLSGRETQYF.

The chain links TRBV12-3 or TRBV12-4 to TRBJ2-3; D call uncertain. This CDR3 contains 15 residues. Trimming stripped 2 bases from V and 6 bases from J, with 15 bases between. The CDR3 reads CASSLWQVTTDTQYF. Written as DNA, the CDR3 is TGTGCCAGCAGTTTATGGCAGGTGACCACGGATACGCAGTATTTT.

The sample holds a few counts of this clonotype. V usage is TRBV10-3 and J usage is TRBJ2-7; no firm D call. Per the germline V gene, CDR1 is ENHRY and CDR2 is SYGVKD. The CDR3 loop spans 12 amino acids. The V gene lost 0 bases and the J gene lost 3 bases, with 3 bases spanning the gap. The CDR3 nucleotides are TGTGCCATCAGTGAGTCGTACTACGAGCAGTACTTC. This translates into CAISESYYEQYF.

V gene TRBV5-5 combines with J gene TRBJ2-4, with D unresolved. CDR1 and CDR2 (germline): SGHKS, YYEKEE (reference sequence). This CDR3 has 15 residues. V lost 4 bases and J 7 bases, leaving 18 bases between the germline ends. CDR3 region: CASSPGRTSGNIQYF. The CDR3 DNA follows: TGTGCCAGCAGCCCCGGACGGACCTCTGGGAACATTCAGTACTTC.

In its sample, this clonotype was seen a few times. V and J are TRBV7-2 and TRBJ2-1; 11 nucleotides match TRBD1. This CDR3 contains 15 residues. With 3 bases clipped from V and 6 bases from J, the junction kept 4 bases outside the gene matches. From germline, CDR1 is SGHTA and CDR2 FQGNSA. The CDR3 spells CASSFGTGGFNEQFF. The DNA for the CDR3 is TGTGCCAGCAGCTTCGGGACAGGGGGTTTCAATGAGCAGTTCTTC.

In its sample, this clonotype was seen a few times. The rearrangement links TRBV6-1 to TRBJ2-2; 8 positions agree with TRBD1. This CDR3 has 16 residues. Unmatched junction bases numbered 9, after V lost 7 bases and J lost 2 bases. Looked up from germline, CDR1 is MNHNS and CDR2 is SASEGT. CDR3 region: CASKGQGLTNTGELFF. CDR3 DNA: TGTGCCAGCAAAGGACAGGGCCTCACAAACACCGGGGAGCTGTTTTTT.

The gene calls are TRBV30 and TRBJ2-7; a possible D gene is TRBD1 (6 bases). This CDR3 has 14 amino acids. With 3 bases removed from V and 4 bases from J, the gap between germline ends came to 16 bases. Germline CDR1 and CDR2: GTSNPN and SVGIG (reference sequence). CDR3 region: CAWRFRDTVYEQYF. The CDR3 coding sequence is TGTGCCTGGAGGTTCCGGGACACGGTTTACGAGCAGTACTTC.

The gene calls are TRBV5-5 and TRBJ2-3; TRBD2 aligns across 7 bases. The trim removed 4 bases at V and 3 bases at J, leaving 5 bases unmatched. Germline V CDR1 and CDR2: SGHKS, YYEKEE (reference sequence). This CDR3 is built from 14 residues. As DNA, the CDR3 is TGTGCCAGCAGCATAGCCGGGAGGACAGATACGCAGTATTTT. Its protein product is CASSIAGRTDTQYF.

The chain has TRBV12-3 or TRBV12-4 and TRBJ2-1; D is perhaps TRBD1 or TRBD2 (5 bases each). This CDR3 contains 13 residues. Trimming left V 8 bases short and J 6 bases short, with 14 bases between. The CDR3 bases are TGTGCCAGCCAAGCCCAGGGACCCAATGAGCAGTTCTTC. Translation gives CASQAQGPNEQFF.

This clonotype came up many times. V gene TRBV13 combines with J gene TRBJ2-2; 9 nucleotides agree with TRBD2. The CDR3 is 18 residues long. The germline gives CDR1 PRHDT, CDR2 FYEKMQ (reference sequence). The V and J ends lost 5 bases and 7 bases, in that order; junction bases with no gene match: 17. The CDR3 is CASSPTDGVAGVVGELFF. For the CDR3, the DNA is TGTGCCAGCAGCCCTACGGACGGGGTAGCGGGAGTCGTCGGGGAGCTGTTTTTT.

This chain uses TRBV20-1 with TRBJ2-7; TRBD2 matches at 8 bases. This CDR3 has 13 residues. CDR1 and CDR2 from the germline V gene are DFQATT and SNEGSKA (reference sequence). Trimming removed 6 bases from V and 1 base from J; junction bases left unmatched: 5. The CDR3 DNA is TGCAGTGCCGATAGCGGGAAATCCTACGAGCAGTACTTC. Translated: CSADSGKSYEQYF.

The chain recombines TRBV3-1 with TRBJ2-7; D is ambiguous. V was clipped by 5 bases and J by 6 bases, with 8 bases between them. From germline, CDR1 is LGHDT and CDR2 YNNKEL (reference sequence). The CDR3 totals 11 residues. CDR3 protein: CASSFQFEQYF. The DNA of the CDR3 is TGTGCCAGCAGCTTCCAGTTCGAGCAGTACTTC.

This chain links TRBV6-5 with TRBJ2-2; the D is unclear. Germline V CDR1 and CDR2: MNHEY, SVGAGI. The CDR3 is made up of 14 amino acids. The ends were cut back, 0 bases at V and 4 bases at J, with 6 bases in the middle. CDR3 in DNA: TGTGCCAGCAGTTACTCCCGGTCCACCGGGGAGCTGTTTTTT. It codes for CASSYSRSTGELFF.

This chain uses TRBV20-1 with TRBJ2-5; the match to TRBD2 covers 9 bases. The V segment lost 5 bases and the J segment 4 bases; nucleotides outside the gene matches: 2. CDR3 length: 12 residues. Germline CDR1 and CDR2: DFQATT and SNEGSKA (reference sequence). CDR3 loop: CSALAGLETQYF. CDR3 nucleotides: TGCAGTGCTCTAGCGGGATTAGAGACCCAGTACTTC.

The chain couples TRBV29-1 to TRBJ2-3, with 9 positions matching TRBD2. This CDR3 has 14 residues. Germline lookup yields CDR1 SQVTM and CDR2 ANQGSEA. The junction had 4 bases not matched to a gene; V was cut back by 3 bases and J by 3 bases. CDR3 sequence reads: CSVESSGKTDTQYF. The DNA of the CDR3 is TGCAGCGTTGAGTCTAGCGGGAAAACAGATACGCAGTATTTT.

This clonotype was observed a handful of times. Here the CDR3 reads CASSSTTLLAGANVLTF. The DNA of the CDR3 is TGTGCCAGCAGTTCGACGACATTGTTGGCTGGGGCCAACGTCCTGACTTTC. The genes are TRBV6-5 and TRBJ2-6; D is uncertain. The germline V and J ends were trimmed by 4 bases and 2 bases, with 15 bases remaining between them. Germline loops: CDR1 MNHEY, CDR2 SVGAGI. CDR3 size: 17 residues.

This clonotype was observed a few times. This rearrangement joins TRBV29-1 to TRBJ2-7; D is uncertain. The length of the CDR3 is 13 residues. The germline CDR1 and CDR2 sequences are SQVTM and ANQGSEA. Trimming took 5 bases from V and 2 from J, leaving 13 bases between them. Written as DNA, the CDR3 is TGCAGCGTTCGAAGCAGTGACACCTACGAGCAGTACTTC. This translates into CSVRSSDTYEQYF.

The rearrangement uses TRBV5-5 and TRBJ1-4, with TRBD1 matching over 8 bases. In germline, CDR1 is SGHKS, CDR2 YYEKEE (reference sequence). The V gene end was trimmed by 7 bases and the J gene end by 8 bases; junction bases not matched to a gene: 7. This CDR3 spans 13 amino acids. CDR3 in amino acids: CASGSRGHEKLFF. CDR3 nucleotide sequence: TGTGCCAGCGGCTCCAGGGGGCACGAAAAACTGTTTTTT.

This clonotype was recorded at least ten times. The chain uses TRBV20-1 and TRBJ1-1; D might be TRBD1 (5 bases). Germline CDR1 and CDR2: DFQATT and SNEGSKA (reference sequence). The CDR3 spans 14 residues. Trimming took 0 bases from V and 0 from J, leaving 8 bases between them. In nucleotides, the CDR3 is TGCAGTGCTAGAGATCAGGGAGTGAACACTGAAGCTTTCTTT. Residues: CSARDQGVNTEAFF.

This clonotype was seen ten or more times. Relative to the germline gene, one junction end is altered; a read error may explain this. V and J are TRBV6-1 and TRBJ2-1, with 11 positions matching TRBD2. The CDR3 sequence is 15 residues long. Germline V gene data show CDR1 as MNHNS and CDR2 as SASEGT. CDR3 DNA sequence: TGTGCCAGCGGTGACCTAGCGGGAGGTTACAATGAGCAGTTCTTC. Protein product: CASGDLAGGYNEQFF.

The sample holds many counts of this clonotype. This chain uses TRBV14 with TRBJ1-2; D call uncertain. Deletions cut 4 bases from V and 4 bases from J, with 1 base between. CDR3 size: 10 residues. Germline assignment: CDR1 SGHDN and CDR2 FVKESK. Written as DNA, the CDR3 is TGTGCCAGCAGCCTCTATGGCTACACCTTC. It translates to CASSLYGYTF.

The sample holds a few counts of this clonotype. The CDR3 nucleotides read TGTGCCAGCAGTTACAGCACGGCCCAGAACACTGAAGCTTTCTTT. It translates to CASSYSTAQNTEAFF. The genes are TRBV6-5 and TRBJ1-1; no definite D call. The germline V and J ends were trimmed by 2 bases and 1 base, with 11 bases remaining between them. The CDR3 has 15 amino acids. The germline V gene encodes CDR1 MNHEY and CDR2 SVGAGI.

This clonotype was picked up a small number of times. Germline is not matched at one junction end, which may reflect a read error. The chain joins TRBV5-1 to TRBJ1-5; possible D gene TRBD1, 5 bases. The germline CDR1 and CDR2 sequences are SGHRS and YFSETQ. CDR3 length: 14 residues. The CDR3, as DNA: TGTGCCAGCTCACCAGGGCCTAGCAATCAGCCCCAGCATTTT. It specifies CASSPGPSNQPQHF.